This T cell receptor beta chain was documented in a study of T-cell reconstitution after alpha-beta-depleted transplantation in children. This clonotype was counted many times. Its antigen is not known. Unique molecular identifiers were incorporated during preparation of the TCRbeta library. MiXCR, run by TCRdb on the PCR reads, gives a single entry per CDR3 protein. The sample lists around 240,000 distinct CDR3 sequences; around 8% were seen once. The CDR3 length is 14 residues. V dropped 0 bases and J dropped 3 bases, with 10 bases sitting between them. Germline CDR1 is SGHRS and CDR2 is YFSETQ. Whole-study results and caveats: Most T-cell counts and diversity one year after the transplant came from T cells that were newly produced. Expanded graft clones, several hundred of them, were reportedly the source of alpha-beta T cells about two months after transplant. From surviving recipient T cells and thymic progenitors came the high day-60 TCRbeta diversity observed in some patients.

This receptor was identified in a male patient between 5 and 17 years old who had a stem cell transplant for acute lymphoblastic leukemia, so the T cells may come from the graft donor. The chain combines TRBV5-1 with TRBJ2-7, with D perhaps TRBD2 (6 bases). Here the sequenced sample was PBMCs, mostly from graft donor cells, taken 180 days after TCRalphabeta/CD19-depleted stem cell transplant. This chain's CDR3 is CASSLGWGGYEQYF. CDR3 bases: TGCGCCAGCAGCTTGGGTTGGGGAGGCTACGAGCAGTACTTC.